The 9 T cell receptor beta chains presented below share a single source sample, sequenced in a study of neurological immune-mediated disorders. TCRdb redid the calling of the 5' RACE reads with MiXCR, one entry per CDR3 protein. The table records more than 15,000 distinct CDR3 sequences, 9.5% to 12% of them present only once. Sequenced sample: CD8+ T cells from blood. The receptors were gathered from a woman between 45 and 60 years old in good health.

CDR3 bases: TGTGCCAGCAACACACATGAGGGGGATCGAGTCAATGAGCAGTTCTTC. The encoded protein is CASNTHEGDRVNEQFF. The V and J genes are TRBV7-9 and TRBJ2-1; D is perhaps TRBD1 (6 bases). CDR1 is SEHNR and CDR2 is FQNEAQ in the germline V gene (reference sequence). The CDR3 is 16 amino acids. Trimming stripped 7 bases from V and 6 bases from J, with 22 bases between.

This clonotype appeared many times. V gene TRBV6-6 combines with J gene TRBJ1-2; maybe TRBD1 (5 bases). Trimming shortened V by 5 bases and J by 8 bases, and 21 bases separated the two germline ends. Germline-derived CDR1 and CDR2 are MNHNY and SVGAGI (reference sequence). The CDR3 loop spans 15 amino acids. The CDR3, as DNA: TGTGCCAGCAGTACACGGACATTGACAATAGTAGGCTACACCTTC. Its protein is CASSTRTLTIVGYTF.

This clonotype was picked up many times. The rearrangement joins TRBV27 to TRBJ2-5, with 15 bases lining up with TRBD2. CDR1 is MNHEY and CDR2 is SMNVEV in the germline V gene (reference sequence). This CDR3 has 15 residues. J was trimmed by 5 bases and V by 4 bases; bases with no gene match: 2. CDR3 amino acids: CASSWGLAGGETQYF. The CDR3 nucleotides read TGTGCCAGCAGTTGGGGACTAGCGGGAGGCGAGACCCAGTACTTC.

This clonotype was seen repeatedly, ten times or more. CDR3 nucleotides: TGCGCCAGCAGCTTGGCCCGGGGGACAGGATACAATGAGCAGTTCTTC. This codes for CASSLARGTGYNEQFF. The chain carries TRBV5-1 and TRBJ2-1; 8 bases map to TRBD1. Germline loops: CDR1 SGHRS, CDR2 YFSETQ. Germline trimming cut 0 bases from V and 4 bases from J; bases unmatched to any gene: 6. The CDR3 spans 16 residues.

This clonotype was seen many times. The chain couples TRBV7-9 to TRBJ2-2, with D perhaps TRBD1 (5 bases). The V gene's germline CDR1 is SEHNR and CDR2 FQNEAQ (reference sequence). Trimming removed 1 base from V and 3 bases from J, with 12 bases in between. CDR3 length: 16 amino acids. CDR3 sequence: CASSLVGRVDTGELFF. The CDR3 nucleotides read TGTGCCAGCAGCTTAGTGGGCAGGGTCGACACCGGGGAGCTGTTTTTT.

This clonotype appeared many times. This sequence joins TRBV20-1 and TRBJ1-5, with 8 bases that match TRBD1. The CDR3 covers 15 residues. V trimming: 6 bases; J trimming: 2 bases; junction bases outside the gene matches: 9. Germline CDR1 and CDR2: DFQATT and SNEGSKA (reference sequence). The CDR3 DNA is TGCAGTGCCCACGAGACAGGGGAAGGCAATCAGCCCCAGCATTTT. It encodes CSAHETGEGNQPQHF.

This clonotype was counted at least ten times. The chain couples TRBV20-1 to TRBJ1-3, with TRBD1 as a possible D gene (5 bases). This CDR3 has 15 residues. V lost 5 bases and J 4 bases, leaving 18 bases between the germline ends. CDR1 DFQATT and CDR2 SNEGSKA come from the germline V gene (reference sequence). DNA of the CDR3: TGCAGTGCTGATGACCCAGGGATACTCGGAAACACCATATATTTT. Its protein product is CSADDPGILGNTIYF.

This clonotype was observed at least ten times. V usage is TRBV11-3 and J usage is TRBJ1-5, with 9 bases that match TRBD1. In germline, CDR1 is SGHNT, CDR2 YENEEA. CDR3 length equals 14 residues. The junction had 6 bases not matched to a gene; V was cut back by 7 bases and J by 5 bases. The CDR3 here is CASTPRTGDQPQHF. As DNA, the CDR3 is TGTGCCAGCACGCCTAGGACAGGGGATCAGCCCCAGCATTTT. Filled out from reference TRBV11-3 and TRBJ1-5, the complete variable domain reads EAGVVQSPRYKIIEKKQPVAFWCNPISGHNTLYWYLQNLGQGPELLIRYENEEAVDDSQLPKDRFSAERLKGVDSTLKIQPAELGDSAVYLCASTPRTGDQPQHFGDGTRLSIL.

This clonotype has at least ten counts. J is TRBJ2-5 and V is TRBV20-1, with 7 bases matching TRBD2. The CDR3 runs 17 residues. J was trimmed by 2 bases and V by 0 bases; bases with no gene match: 12. Germline CDR1 DFQATT, CDR2 SNEGSKA (reference sequence). The CDR3 sequence: CSARDLTGGGPQETQYF. CDR3 nucleotide sequence: TGCAGTGCTAGAGATCTGACCGGGGGAGGGCCGCAAGAGACCCAGTACTTC.